This entry features one TCR beta chain sequence. The data were obtained in a study of T cell clones after liver transplantation. Study background: Pre-transplant mixed lymphocyte reactions yielded third-party-reactive TCRbeta sequences as comparators for graft-donor-reactive sequences. Subjects received no induction therapy and standard immunosuppression until randomization at 12-24 months post-transplant.

The table came from immunoSEQ multiplex PCR; TCRdb's copy has only in-frame clones and leaves some out. Here the sample spans fewer than 65,000 clones, about nine tenths being singletons. The CDR3 runs to 15 residues. Germline V gene data show CDR1 as SGHTA and CDR2 as FQGNSA. Trimming shortened V by 1 base and J by 1 base, and 10 bases separated the two germline ends. The sequences come from CD8+ T cells from blood, collected 12 months after liver transplant. The chain links TRBV7-2 to TRBJ2-5; weak D call: TRBD1 (5 bases). This clonotype was sampled from a human patient who received a liver transplant. Part of the T cells may come from the graft donor. DNA for the CDR3: TGTGCCAGCAGCTTAGAGGGGAACACCCAAGAGACCCAGTACTTC. The encoded protein is CASSLEGNTQETQYF.